This T cell receptor (beta chain) was documented in a study of identical twins. The germline gives CDR1 MDHEN, CDR2 SYDVKM. CDR3 length equals 16 residues. Trimming shortened V by 6 bases and J by 1 base, and 18 bases separated the two germline ends. MiXCR, applied by TCRdb to the 5' RACE reads, yields one record per CDR3 protein. The table lists about 250,000 distinct CDR3 sequences, more than 13% of them singletons, with under 9.5% in the top ten. Sequencing used memory (CD45RO+) T cells sorted from blood. The chain uses TRBV28 and TRBJ1-1; D may be TRBD1 (5 bases). The source is a woman under 30 in good health. The CDR3 loop is CASSTRSRGPNTEAFF. The DNA of the CDR3 is TGTGCCAGCAGCACCCGTAGCCGGGGCCCGAACACTGAAGCTTTCTTT.